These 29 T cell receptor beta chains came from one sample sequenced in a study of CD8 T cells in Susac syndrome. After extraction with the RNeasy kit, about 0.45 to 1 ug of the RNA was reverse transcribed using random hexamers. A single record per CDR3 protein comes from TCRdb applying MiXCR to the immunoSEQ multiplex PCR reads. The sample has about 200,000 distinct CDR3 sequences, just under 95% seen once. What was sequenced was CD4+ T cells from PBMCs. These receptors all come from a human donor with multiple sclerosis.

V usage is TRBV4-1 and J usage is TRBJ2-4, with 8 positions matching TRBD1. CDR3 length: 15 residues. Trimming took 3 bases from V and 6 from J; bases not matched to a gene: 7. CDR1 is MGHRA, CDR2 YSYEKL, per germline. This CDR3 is CASSHPDRVRNIQYF. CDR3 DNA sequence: TGCGCCAGCAGCCACCCGGACAGGGTGAGAAACATTCAGTACTTC.

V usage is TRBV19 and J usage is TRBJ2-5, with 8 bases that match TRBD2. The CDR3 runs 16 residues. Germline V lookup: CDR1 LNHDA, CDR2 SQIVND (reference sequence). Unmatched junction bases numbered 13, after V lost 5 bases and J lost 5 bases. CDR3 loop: CASSAIRAGGKETQYF. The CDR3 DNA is TGTGCCAGTAGTGCGATCCGGGCGGGAGGAAAGGAGACCCAGTACTTC.

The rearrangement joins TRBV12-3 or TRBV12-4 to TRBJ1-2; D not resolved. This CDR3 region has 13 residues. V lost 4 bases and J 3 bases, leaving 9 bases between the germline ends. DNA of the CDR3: TGTGCCAGCAGTTCACTGTTGGACTATGGCTACACCTTC. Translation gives CASSSLLDYGYTF.

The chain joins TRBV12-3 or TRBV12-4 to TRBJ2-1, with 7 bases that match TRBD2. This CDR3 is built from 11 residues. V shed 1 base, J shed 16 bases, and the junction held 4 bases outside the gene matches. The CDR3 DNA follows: TGTGCCAGCAGTTTAGAAGGCGGGGGATTCTTC. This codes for CASSLEGGGFF.

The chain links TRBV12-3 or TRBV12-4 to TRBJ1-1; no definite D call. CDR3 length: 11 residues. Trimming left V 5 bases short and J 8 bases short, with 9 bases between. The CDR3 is CASSRLTEAFF. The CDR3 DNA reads TGTGCCAGCAGTCGACTCACCGAAGCTTTCTTT.

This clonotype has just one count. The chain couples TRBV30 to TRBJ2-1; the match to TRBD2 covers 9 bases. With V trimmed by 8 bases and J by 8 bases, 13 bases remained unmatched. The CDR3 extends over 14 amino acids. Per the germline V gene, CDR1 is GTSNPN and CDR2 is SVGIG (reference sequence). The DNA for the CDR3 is TGTGCCGGGGCCAGCGGGGGGCGTTTGTATGAGCAGTTCTTC. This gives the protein CAGASGGRLYEQFF.

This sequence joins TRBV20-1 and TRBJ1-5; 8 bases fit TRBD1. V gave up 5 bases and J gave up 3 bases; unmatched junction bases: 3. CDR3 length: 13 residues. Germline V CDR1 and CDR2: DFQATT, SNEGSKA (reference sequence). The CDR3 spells CSAAQGDNQPQHF. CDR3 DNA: TGCAGTGCTGCACAGGGGGACAATCAGCCCCAGCATTTT.

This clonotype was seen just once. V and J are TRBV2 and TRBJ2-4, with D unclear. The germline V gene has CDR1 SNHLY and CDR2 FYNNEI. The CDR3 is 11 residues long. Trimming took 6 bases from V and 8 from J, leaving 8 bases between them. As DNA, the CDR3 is TGTGCCAGCAGAGAAACGTACATTCAGTACTTC. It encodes CASRETYIQYF.

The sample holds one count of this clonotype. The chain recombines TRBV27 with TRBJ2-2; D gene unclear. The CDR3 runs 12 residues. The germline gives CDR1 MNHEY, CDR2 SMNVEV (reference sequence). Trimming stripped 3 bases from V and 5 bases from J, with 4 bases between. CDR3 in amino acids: CASSFLTGELFF. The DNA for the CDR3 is TGTGCCAGCAGTTTTTTAACCGGGGAGCTGTTTTTT.

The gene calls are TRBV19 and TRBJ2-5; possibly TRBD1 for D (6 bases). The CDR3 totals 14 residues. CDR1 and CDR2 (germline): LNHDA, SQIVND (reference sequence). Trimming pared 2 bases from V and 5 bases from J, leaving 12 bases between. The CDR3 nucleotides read TGTGCCAGTAGTATACAGGGGCCTGGGGAGACCCAGTACTTC. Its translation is CASSIQGPGETQYF.

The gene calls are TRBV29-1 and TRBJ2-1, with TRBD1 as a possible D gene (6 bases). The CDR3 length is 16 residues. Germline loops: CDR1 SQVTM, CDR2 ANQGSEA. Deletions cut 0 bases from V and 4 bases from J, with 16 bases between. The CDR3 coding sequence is TGCAGCGTTGAAGATTCGGCGACAGGAAAATACAATGAGCAGTTCTTC. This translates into CSVEDSATGKYNEQFF.

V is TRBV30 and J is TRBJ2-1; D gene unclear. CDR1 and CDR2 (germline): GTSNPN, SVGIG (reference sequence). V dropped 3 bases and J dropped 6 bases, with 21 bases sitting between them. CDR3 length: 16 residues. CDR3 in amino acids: CAWRPQVRSTANEQFF. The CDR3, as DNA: TGTGCCTGGAGACCCCAGGTCCGATCCACGGCCAATGAGCAGTTCTTC. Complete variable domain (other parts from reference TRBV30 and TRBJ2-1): SQTIHQWPATLVQPVGSPLSLECTVEGTSNPNLYWYRQAAGRGLQLLFYSVGIGQISSEVPQNLSASRPQDRQFILSSKKLLLSDSGFYLCAWRPQVRSTANEQFFGPGTRLTVL.

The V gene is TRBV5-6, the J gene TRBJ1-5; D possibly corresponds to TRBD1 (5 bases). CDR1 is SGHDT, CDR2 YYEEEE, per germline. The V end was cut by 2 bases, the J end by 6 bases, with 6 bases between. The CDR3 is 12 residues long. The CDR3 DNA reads TGTGCCAGCAGCTTCAGGGCTCAGCCCCAGCATTTT. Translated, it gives CASSFRAQPQHF.

The CDR3 reads CASRSLGGAGEQYF. For the CDR3, the DNA is TGTGCCAGCAGATCCCTGGGGGGGGCGGGAGAGCAGTACTTC. The rearrangement links TRBV12-3 or TRBV12-4 to TRBJ2-7, with D possibly being TRBD2 (7 bases). The length of the CDR3 is 14 residues. Trimming pared 6 bases from V and 7 bases from J, leaving 19 bases between.

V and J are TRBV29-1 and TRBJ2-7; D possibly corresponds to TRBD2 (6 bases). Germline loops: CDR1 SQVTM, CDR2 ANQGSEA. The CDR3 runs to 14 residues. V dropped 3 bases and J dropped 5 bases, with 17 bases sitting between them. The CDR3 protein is CSVDGSPGVHEQYF. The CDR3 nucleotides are TGCAGCGTTGATGGTAGCCCGGGGGTCCACGAGCAGTACTTC.

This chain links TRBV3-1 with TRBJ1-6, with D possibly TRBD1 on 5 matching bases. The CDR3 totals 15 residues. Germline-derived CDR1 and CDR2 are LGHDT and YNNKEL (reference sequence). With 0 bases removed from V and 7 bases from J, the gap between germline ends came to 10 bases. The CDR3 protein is CASSQDRTPNSPLHF. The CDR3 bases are TGTGCCAGCAGCCAAGACAGGACACCCAATTCACCCCTCCACTTT.

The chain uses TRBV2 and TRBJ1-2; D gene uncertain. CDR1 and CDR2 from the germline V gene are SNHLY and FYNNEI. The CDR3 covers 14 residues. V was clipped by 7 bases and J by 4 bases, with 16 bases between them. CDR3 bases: TGTGCCAGCACCATAGATCTAACCCCCTATGGCTACACCTTC. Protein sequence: CASTIDLTPYGYTF.

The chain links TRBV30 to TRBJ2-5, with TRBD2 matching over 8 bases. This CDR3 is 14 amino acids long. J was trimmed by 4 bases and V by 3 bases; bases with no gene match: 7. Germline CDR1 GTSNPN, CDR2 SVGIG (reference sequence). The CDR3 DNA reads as TGTGCCTGGAGGACGGGCCGGGGGGGAGAGACCCAGTACTTC. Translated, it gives CAWRTGRGGETQYF.

DNA for the CDR3: TGCAGCGTGGAGACAGGGGCCGGGGAGCTGTTTTTT. Its translation is CSVETGAGELFF. V is TRBV29-1 and J is TRBJ2-2, with 8 bases aligning to TRBD1. With V trimmed by 6 bases and J by 6 bases, 3 bases remained unmatched. Germline V gives CDR1 SQVTM, CDR2 ANQGSEA. The CDR3 sequence is 12 residues long.

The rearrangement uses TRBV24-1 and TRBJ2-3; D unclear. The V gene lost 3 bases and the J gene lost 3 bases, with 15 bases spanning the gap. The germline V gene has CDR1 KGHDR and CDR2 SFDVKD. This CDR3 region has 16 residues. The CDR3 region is CATSDPRLDWTDTQYF. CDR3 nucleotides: TGTGCCACCAGTGATCCACGGCTTGACTGGACAGATACGCAGTATTTT.

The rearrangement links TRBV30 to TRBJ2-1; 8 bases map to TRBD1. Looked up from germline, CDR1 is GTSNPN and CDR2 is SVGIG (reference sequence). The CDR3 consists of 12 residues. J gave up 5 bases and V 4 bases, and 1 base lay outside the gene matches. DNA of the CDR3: TGTGCCTGGACGACAGGGGACAATGAGCAGTTCTTC. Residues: CAWTTGDNEQFF.

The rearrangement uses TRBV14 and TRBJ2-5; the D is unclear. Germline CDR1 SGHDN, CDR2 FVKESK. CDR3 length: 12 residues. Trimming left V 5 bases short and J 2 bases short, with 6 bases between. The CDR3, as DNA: TGTGCCAGCAGCTTCCGGCAAGAGACCCAGTACTTC. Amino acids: CASSFRQETQYF.

The CDR3 nucleotides are TGTGCCAGCAGCCCGGCAGCGGCCCCCGGGGAGCAGTACTTC. Translation gives CASSPAAAPGEQYF. The chain joins TRBV7-6 to TRBJ2-7; TRBD2 is a possible D gene (5 bases). CDR1 is SGHVS, CDR2 FNYEAQ, per germline. The ends were cut back, 5 bases at V and 7 bases at J, with 18 bases in the middle. The CDR3 length is 14 residues. Using reference TRBV7-6 and TRBJ2-7 for the parts outside the CDR3, the full variable domain is GAGVSQSPRYKVTKRGQDVALRCDPISGHVSLYWYRQALGQGPEFLTYFNYEAQQDKSGLPNDRFSAERPEGSISTLTIQRTEQRDSAMYRCASSPAAAPGEQYFGPGTRLTVT.

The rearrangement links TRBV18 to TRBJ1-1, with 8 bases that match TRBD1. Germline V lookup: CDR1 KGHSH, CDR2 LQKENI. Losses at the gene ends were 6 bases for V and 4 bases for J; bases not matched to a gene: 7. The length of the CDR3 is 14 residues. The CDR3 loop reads CASSQGAEVTEAFF. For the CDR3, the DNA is TGTGCCAGCTCCCAGGGGGCGGAGGTCACTGAAGCTTTCTTT.

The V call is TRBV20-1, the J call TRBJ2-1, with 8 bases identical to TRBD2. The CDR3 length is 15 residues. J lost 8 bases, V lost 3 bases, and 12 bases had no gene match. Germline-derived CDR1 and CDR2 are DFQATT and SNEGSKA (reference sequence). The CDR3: CSASASRTSLDEQFF. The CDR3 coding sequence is TGCAGTGCTAGCGCCTCCAGGACTAGCTTAGATGAGCAGTTCTTC.

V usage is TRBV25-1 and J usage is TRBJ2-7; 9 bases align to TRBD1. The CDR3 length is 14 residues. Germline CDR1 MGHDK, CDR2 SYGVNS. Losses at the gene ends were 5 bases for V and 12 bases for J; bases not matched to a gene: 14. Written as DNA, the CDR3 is TGTGCCAGCAGTTTATTGGACAGGGGAGAGAAGATGTACTTC. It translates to CASSLLDRGEKMYF.

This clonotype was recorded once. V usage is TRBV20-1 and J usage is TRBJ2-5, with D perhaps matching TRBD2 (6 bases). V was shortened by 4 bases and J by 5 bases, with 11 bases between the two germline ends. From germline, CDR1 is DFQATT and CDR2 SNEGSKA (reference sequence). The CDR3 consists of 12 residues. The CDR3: CSAKRGAETQYF. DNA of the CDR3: TGCAGTGCTAAGCGCGGGGCTGAGACCCAGTACTTC.

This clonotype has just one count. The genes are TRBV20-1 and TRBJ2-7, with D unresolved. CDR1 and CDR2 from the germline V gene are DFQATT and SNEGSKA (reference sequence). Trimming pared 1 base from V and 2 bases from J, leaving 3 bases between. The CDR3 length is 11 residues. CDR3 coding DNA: TGCAGTGCTAGAGGTCCCTACGAGCAGTACGTC. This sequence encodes CSARGPYEQYV.

The CDR3 coding sequence is TGTGCCAGCAGCTTGGCGGGGGGCCGGAATACGCAGTATTTT. Encoded protein: CASSLAGGRNTQYF. The genes are TRBV7-3 and TRBJ2-3; TRBD2 matches 8 bases. Germline lookup yields CDR1 SGHTA and CDR2 FQGTGA. The CDR3 totals 14 residues. V gave up 3 bases and J gave up 7 bases; unmatched junction bases: 6. The full variable domain, in which reference TRBV7-3 and TRBJ2-3 provide the parts outside the CDR3, is GAGVSQTPSNKVTEKGKYVELRCDPISGHTALYWYRQSLGQGPEFLIYFQGTGAADDSGLPNDRFFAVRPEGSVSTLKIQRTERGDSAVYLCASSLAGGRNTQYFGPGTRLTVL.